This T cell receptor beta chain was profiled in a study of Tregs in tolerant kidney transplant recipients. The method was immunoSEQ multiplex PCR; TCRdb's version includes in-frame clones alone and lacks a portion of them. The repertoire includes about 120,000 clones, around nine tenths of them detected once, and approximately 0.54% sits in the top ten. Sequencing used CD4+ T cells from blood. This receptor was identified in a human donor in good health.

The CDR3 sequence: CASSLVAIEQFF. CDR3 bases: TGTGCCAGCAGCTTAGTAGCGATAGAGCAGTTCTTC. The rearrangement joins TRBV11-2 to TRBJ2-1; D is possibly TRBD2 (5 bases). Germline V gene sequence: CDR1 SGHAT, CDR2 FQNNGV. V gave up 1 base and J gave up 10 bases, with 8 bases separating them. The CDR3 totals 12 residues.